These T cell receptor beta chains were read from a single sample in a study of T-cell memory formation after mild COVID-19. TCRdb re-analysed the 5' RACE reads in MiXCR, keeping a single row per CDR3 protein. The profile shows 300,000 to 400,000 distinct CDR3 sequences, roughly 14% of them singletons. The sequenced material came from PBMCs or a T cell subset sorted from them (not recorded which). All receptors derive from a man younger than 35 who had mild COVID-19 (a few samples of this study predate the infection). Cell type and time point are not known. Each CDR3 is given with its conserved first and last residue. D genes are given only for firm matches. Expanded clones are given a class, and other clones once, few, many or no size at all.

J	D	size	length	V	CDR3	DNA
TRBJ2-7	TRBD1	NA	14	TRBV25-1	CASSWTGSSYEQYF	TGTGCCAGCAGCTGGACAGGGTCCTCCTACGAGCAGTACTTC
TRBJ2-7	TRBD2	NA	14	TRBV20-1	CSASFMTSGGEQYF	TGCAGTGCTAGCTTTATGACTAGCGGGGGTGAGCAGTACTTC
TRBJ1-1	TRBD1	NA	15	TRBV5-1	CASSTLQGANTEAFF	TGCGCCAGCAGCACGTTACAGGGGGCGAACACTGAAGCTTTCTTT
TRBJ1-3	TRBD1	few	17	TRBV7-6	CASSLAGRGLGKNTIYF	TGTGCCAGCAGCTTAGCAGGCAGGGGGCTCGGGAAAAACACCATATATTTT
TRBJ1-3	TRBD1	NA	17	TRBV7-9	CASSLFPTGLTGNTIYF	TGTGCCAGCAGCTTGTTCCCGACAGGGTTAACTGGAAACACCATATATTTT
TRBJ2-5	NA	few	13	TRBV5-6	CASSPVGGETQYF	TGTGCCAGCAGCCCTGTCGGCGGAGAGACCCAGTACTTC
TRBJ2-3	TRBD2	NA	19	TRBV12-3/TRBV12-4	CASIPLAGAPAVGTDTQYF	TGTGCCAGCATCCCACTAGCGGGGGCCCCGGCTGTTGGCACAGATACGCAGTATTTT
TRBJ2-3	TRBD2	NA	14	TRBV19	CAAKVSGTTDTQYF	TGTGCCGCCAAAGTTAGCGGGACCACAGATACGCAGTATTTT
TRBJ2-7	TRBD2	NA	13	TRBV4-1	CASSHGLAYEQYF	TGCGCCAGCAGCCATGGACTAGCATACGAGCAGTACTTC
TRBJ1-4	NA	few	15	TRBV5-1	CASSQDARGNEKLFF	TGCGCCAGCAGCCAGGACGCCAGGGGTAATGAAAAACTGTTTTTT
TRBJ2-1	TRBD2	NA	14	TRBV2	CASVSGGTVSEQFF	TGTGCCAGCGTTTCGGGGGGGACGGTCAGTGAGCAGTTCTTC
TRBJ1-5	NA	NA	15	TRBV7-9	CASSSDLYSNQPQHF	TGTGCCAGCAGCTCGGACCTCTATAGCAATCAGCCCCAGCATTTT
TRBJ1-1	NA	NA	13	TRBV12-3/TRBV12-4	CASSLGHGYEAFF	TGTGCCAGCAGTTTAGGCCACGGGTATGAAGCTTTCTTT
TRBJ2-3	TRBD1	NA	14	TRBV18	CASSPWDRTDTQYF	TGTGCCAGCTCACCATGGGACAGGACAGATACGCAGTATTTT
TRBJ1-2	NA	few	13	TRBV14	CASSTRELHGYTF	TGTGCCAGCAGCACCCGGGAATTGCATGGCTACACCTTC
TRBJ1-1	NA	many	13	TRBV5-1	CASSFVGNTEAFF	TGCGCCAGCAGCTTTGTGGGGAACACTGAAGCTTTCTTT
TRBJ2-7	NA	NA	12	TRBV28	CASSFYQRTQYF	TGTGCCAGCAGTTTTTACCAGCGTACGCAGTACTTC
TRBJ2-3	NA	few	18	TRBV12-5	CASGLVLGQPTSTDTQYF	TGTGCTAGTGGTTTGGTCCTGGGGCAGCCAACAAGCACAGATACGCAGTATTTT
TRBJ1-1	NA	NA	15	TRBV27	CASCKQGAATSEAFF	TGTGCCAGCTGTAAACAGGGTGCCGCCACCTCAGAAGCTTTCTTT
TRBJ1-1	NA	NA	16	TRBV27	CASSYPPGVRGTEAFF	TGTGCCAGCAGTTATCCCCCAGGGGTTCGTGGCACTGAAGCTTTCTTT